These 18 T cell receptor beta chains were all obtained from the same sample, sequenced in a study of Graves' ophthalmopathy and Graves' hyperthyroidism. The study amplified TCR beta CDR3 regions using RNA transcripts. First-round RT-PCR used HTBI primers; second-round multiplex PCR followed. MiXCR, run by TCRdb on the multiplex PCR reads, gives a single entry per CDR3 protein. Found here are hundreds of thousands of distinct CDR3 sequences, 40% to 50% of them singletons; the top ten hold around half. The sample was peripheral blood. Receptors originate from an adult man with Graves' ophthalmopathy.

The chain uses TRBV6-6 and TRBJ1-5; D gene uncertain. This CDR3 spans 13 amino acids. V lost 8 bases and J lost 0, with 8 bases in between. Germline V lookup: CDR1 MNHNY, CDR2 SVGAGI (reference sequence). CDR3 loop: CASATNSNQPQHF. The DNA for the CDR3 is TGTGCCAGCGCAACGAATAGCAATCAGCCCCAGCATTTT.

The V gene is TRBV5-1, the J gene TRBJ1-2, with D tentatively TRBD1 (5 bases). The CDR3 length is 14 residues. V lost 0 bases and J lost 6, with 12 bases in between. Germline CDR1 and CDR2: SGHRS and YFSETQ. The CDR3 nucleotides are TGCGCCAGCAGCTTGGCCAGACAGAGAAATGGCTACACCTTC. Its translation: CASSLARQRNGYTF. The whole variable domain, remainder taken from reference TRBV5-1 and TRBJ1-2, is KAGVTQTPRYLIKTRGQQVTLSCSPISGHRSVSWYQQTPGQGLQFLFEYFSETQRNKGNFPGRFSGRQFSNSRSEMNVSTLELGDSALYLCASSLARQRNGYTFGSGTRLTVV.

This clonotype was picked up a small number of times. CDR3 DNA sequence: TGTGCCAGCAGCCAATCGAGCGGAAAGGGGGAGACCCAGTACTTC. Translation gives CASSQSSGKGETQYF. The chain joins TRBV4-2 to TRBJ2-5; D could derive from TRBD1 or TRBD2 (5 bases each). Germline V gene lookup returns CDR1 LGHNA and CDR2 YNFKEQ. The V and J ends lost 2 bases and 5 bases respectively, with 15 bases between them. The CDR3 runs to 15 residues.

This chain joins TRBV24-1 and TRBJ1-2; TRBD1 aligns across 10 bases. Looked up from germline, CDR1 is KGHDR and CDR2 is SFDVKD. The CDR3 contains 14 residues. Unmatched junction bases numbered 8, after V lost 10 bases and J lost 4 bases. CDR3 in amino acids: CATWAGTGVYGYTF. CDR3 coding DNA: TGTGCCACTTGGGCCGGGACAGGGGTCTATGGCTACACCTTC.

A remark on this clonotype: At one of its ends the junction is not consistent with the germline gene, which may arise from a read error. In DNA form, the CDR3 reads TGCGCCAGCAGCCCTGACTACGAACGGCACATCTTT. Its protein is CASSPDYERHIF. V and J are TRBV4-1 and TRBJ1-1; D not certain. The CDR3 spans 12 residues. CDR1 is MGHRA, CDR2 YSYEKL, per germline.

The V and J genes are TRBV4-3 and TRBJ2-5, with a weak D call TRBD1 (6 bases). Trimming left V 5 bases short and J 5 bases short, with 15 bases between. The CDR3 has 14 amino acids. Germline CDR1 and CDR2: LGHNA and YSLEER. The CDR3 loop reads CASSKQGHAETQYF. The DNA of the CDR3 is TGCGCCAGCAGCAAACAGGGACATGCGGAGACCCAGTACTTC.

The CDR3 DNA follows: TGTGCCAGCAGCTTAGTTTTCGCCACCGGTGTCCACTTT. It translates to CASSLVFATGVHF. The chain combines TRBV7-8 with TRBJ1-6, with unresolved D. This CDR3 contains 13 residues. Trimming took 1 base from V and 17 from J, leaving 15 bases between them. Per the germline V gene, CDR1 is SGHVS and CDR2 is FQNEAQ.

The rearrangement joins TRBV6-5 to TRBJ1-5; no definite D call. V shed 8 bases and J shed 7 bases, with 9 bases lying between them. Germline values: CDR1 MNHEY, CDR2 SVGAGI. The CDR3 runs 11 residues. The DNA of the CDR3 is TGTGCCAGCGGGGAGGAACAGCCCCAGCATTTT. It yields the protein CASGEEQPQHF.

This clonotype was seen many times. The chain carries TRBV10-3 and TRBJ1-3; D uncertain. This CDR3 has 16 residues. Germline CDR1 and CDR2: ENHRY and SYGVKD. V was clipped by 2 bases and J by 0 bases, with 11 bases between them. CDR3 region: CAISEHVTSSGNTIYF. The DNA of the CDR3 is TGTGCCATCAGTGAGCACGTGACGAGCTCTGGAAACACCATATATTTT.

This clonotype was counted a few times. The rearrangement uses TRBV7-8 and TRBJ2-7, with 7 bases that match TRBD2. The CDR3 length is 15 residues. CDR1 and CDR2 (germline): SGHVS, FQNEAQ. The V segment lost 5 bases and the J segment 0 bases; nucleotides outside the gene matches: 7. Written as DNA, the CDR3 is TGTGCCAGCAGCATCCCGGGACTACCCTCCTACGAGCAGTACTTC. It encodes CASSIPGLPSYEQYF.

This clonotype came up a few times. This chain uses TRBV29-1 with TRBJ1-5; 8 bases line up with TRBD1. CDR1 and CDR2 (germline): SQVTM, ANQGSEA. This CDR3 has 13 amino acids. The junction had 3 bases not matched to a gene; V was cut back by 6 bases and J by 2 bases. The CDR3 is CSVATGGNQPQHF. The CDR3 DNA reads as TGCAGCGTCGCGACAGGGGGCAATCAGCCCCAGCATTTT.

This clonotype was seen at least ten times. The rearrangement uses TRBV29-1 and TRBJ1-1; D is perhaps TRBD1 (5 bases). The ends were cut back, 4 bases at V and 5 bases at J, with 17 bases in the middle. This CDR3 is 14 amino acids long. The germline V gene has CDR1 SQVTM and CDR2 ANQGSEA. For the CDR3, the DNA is TGCAGCGTTGGGGACCTCCTAGGCCAGACTGAAGCTTTCTTT. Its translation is CSVGDLLGQTEAFF. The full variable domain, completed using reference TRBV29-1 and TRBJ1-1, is SAVISQKPSRDICQRGTSLTIQCQVDSQVTMMFWYRQQPGQSLTLIATANQGSEATYESGFVIDKFPISRPNLTFSTLTVSNMSPEDSSIYLCSVGDLLGQTEAFFGQGTRLTVV.

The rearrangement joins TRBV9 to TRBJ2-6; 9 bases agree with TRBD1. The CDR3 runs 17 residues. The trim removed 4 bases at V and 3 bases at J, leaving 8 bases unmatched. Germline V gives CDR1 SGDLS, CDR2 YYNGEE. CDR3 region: CASSLTTGGRGANVLTF. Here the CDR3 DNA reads TGTGCCAGCAGCCTAACGACAGGGGGTCGTGGGGCCAACGTCCTGACTTTC.

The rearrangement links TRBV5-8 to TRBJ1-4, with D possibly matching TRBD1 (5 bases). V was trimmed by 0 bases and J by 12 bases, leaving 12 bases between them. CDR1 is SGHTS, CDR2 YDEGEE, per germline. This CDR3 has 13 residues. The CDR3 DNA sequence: TGTGCCAGCAGCTTGGAGCCCGGGACGGAACTGTTTTTT. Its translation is CASSLEPGTELFF. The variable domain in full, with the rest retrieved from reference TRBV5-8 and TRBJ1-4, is EAGVTQSPTHLIKTRGQQATLRCSPISGHTSVYWYQQALGLGLQFLLWYDEGEERNRGNFPPRFSGRQFPNYSSELNVNALELEDSALYLCASSLEPGTELFFGSGTQLSVL.

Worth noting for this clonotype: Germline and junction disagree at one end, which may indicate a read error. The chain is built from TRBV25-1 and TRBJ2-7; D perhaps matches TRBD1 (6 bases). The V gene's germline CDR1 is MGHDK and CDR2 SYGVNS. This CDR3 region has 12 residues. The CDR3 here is CASSGGHYEQHF. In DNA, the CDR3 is TGTGCCAGCAGTGGGGGACACTACGAGCAGCACTTC.

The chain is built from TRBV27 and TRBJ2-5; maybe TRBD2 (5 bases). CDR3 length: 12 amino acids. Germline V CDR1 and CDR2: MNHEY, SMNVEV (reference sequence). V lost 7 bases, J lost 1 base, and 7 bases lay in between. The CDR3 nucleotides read TGTGCCAGCATGGACTTCCAAGAGACCCAGTACTTC. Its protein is CASMDFQETQYF.

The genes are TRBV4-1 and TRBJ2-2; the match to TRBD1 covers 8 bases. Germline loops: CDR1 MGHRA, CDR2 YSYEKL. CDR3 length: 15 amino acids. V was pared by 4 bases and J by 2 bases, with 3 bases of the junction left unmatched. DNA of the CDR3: TGCGCCAGCAGCCGAGGACAGGGCAACACCGGGGAGCTGTTTTTT. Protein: CASSRGQGNTGELFF.

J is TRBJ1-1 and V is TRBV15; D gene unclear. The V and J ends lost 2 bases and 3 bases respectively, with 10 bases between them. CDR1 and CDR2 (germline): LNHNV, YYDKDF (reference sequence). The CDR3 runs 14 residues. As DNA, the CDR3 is TGTGCCACCAGCAGAAACAGCAGTTACACTGAAGCTTTCTTT. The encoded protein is CATSRNSSYTEAFF. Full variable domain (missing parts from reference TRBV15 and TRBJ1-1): DAMVIQNPRYQVTQFGKPVTLSCSQTLNHNVMYWYQQKSSQAPKLLFHYYDKDFNNEADTPDNFQSRRPNTSFCFLDIRSPGLGDTAMYLCATSRNSSYTEAFFGQGTRLTVV.